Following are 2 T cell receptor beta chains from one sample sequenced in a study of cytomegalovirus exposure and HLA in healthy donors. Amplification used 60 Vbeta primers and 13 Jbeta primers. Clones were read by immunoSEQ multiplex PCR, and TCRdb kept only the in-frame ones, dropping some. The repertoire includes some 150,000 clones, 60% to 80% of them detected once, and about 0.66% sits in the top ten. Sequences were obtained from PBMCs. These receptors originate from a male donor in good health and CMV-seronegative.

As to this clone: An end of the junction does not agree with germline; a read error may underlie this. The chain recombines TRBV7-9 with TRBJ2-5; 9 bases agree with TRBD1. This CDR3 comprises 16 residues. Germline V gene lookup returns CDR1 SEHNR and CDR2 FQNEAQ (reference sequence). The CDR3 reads CSSSFNRGPPAGTQYF. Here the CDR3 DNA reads TGTTCCAGCAGCTTCAACAGGGGGCCACCGGCGGGGACCCAGTACTTC.

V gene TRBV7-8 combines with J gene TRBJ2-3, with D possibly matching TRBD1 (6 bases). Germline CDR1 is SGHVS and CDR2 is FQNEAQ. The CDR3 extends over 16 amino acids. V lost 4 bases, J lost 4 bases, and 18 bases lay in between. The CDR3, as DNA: TGTGCCAGCAGCTCACCCGGTAGGCAGGGGTCAGATACGCAGTATTTT. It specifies CASSSPGRQGSDTQYF.